Below, one T cell receptor beta chain is given with its context. Its target is unknown. This sample was taken from a study of cytomegalovirus exposure and HLA in healthy donors. Repertoires were generated with immunoSEQ multiplex PCR, while TCRdb's copy carries only in-frame clones and drops some. This sample carries about 280,000 clones, roughly 90% of them seen once, and the ten largest clones take 0.92%. Study-wide results and limits: The study designated over 150 TCR beta chains cytomegalovirus-associated.

Trimming pared 0 bases from V and 10 bases from J, leaving 12 bases between. CDR1 and CDR2 from the germline V gene are MGHRA and YSYEKL. There are 13 residues in the CDR3. V is TRBV4-1 and J is TRBJ1-1; no reliable D call. Sequenced: PBMCs. This receptor was obtained from a woman aged 18-35 years in good health and CMV-seronegative. The CDR3 reads CASSQDRKGGAFF. The CDR3 DNA reads as TGCGCCAGCAGCCAAGATCGAAAGGGAGGAGCTTTCTTT.